This TCR beta chain stems from a study of T cell responses to AZD1222 COVID-19 vaccine. Data came from immunoSEQ multiplex PCR; TCRdb stores just in-frame clones and leaves some out. The profile shows around 110,000 clones, 85% to 90% of them singletons. Details on this clone: Antigen: not known.

The study's findings and limits: There were repertoire samples only from the period after the peak T cell response. At baseline, just six AZD1222 recipients tested seropositive. Donors were mostly white British, more females; clonal diversity possibly underestimated.

Trimming shortened V by 6 bases and J by 0 bases, and 15 bases separated the two germline ends. The germline V gene has CDR1 LNHDA and CDR2 SQIVND (reference sequence). CDR3 length equals 16 residues. The specimen comprised peripheral blood, sampled on day 0 of AZD1222 vaccination. The genes are TRBV19 and TRBJ1-5; no definite D call. The receptor was derived from an adult in good health. As DNA, the CDR3 is TGTGCCAGTAGCCCGAGACGAGGGTCTAGCAATCAGCCCCAGCATTTT. It is translated as CASSPRRGSSNQPQHF.